This TCR beta chain was captured in a study of T cells in Graves' hyperthyroidism and ophthalmopathy. The CDR3 consists of 15 residues. Trimming took off 3 bases at V and 6 bases at J, with 18 bases between the two ends. What was amplified from RNA transcripts were TCR beta CDR3 regions. First-round RT-PCR targeting the TCR CDR3 was performed with the HTBI primer set. TCRdb analysed the multiplex PCR reads with MiXCR anew, one entry per CDR3 protein. The data contain hundreds of thousands of distinct CDR3 sequences, approximately 13% of them singletons. This clonotype was seen ten or more times. This receptor was taken from a young woman with Graves' hyperthyroidism. Sequences were obtained from blood. This chain uses TRBV12-3 or TRBV12-4 with TRBJ2-7, with D maybe TRBD1 (5 bases). In DNA, the CDR3 is TGTGCCAGCAGTTTCTTGGGGCCTAACTCGCTCGAGCAGTACTTC. It translates to CASSFLGPNSLEQYF.